The present T cell receptor (beta chain) was sequenced within a study of radiation and T cells in renal cell carcinoma (TCRdb year 2020). Regarding the complete study: In total, 53 samples underwent TCR beta sequencing: around 25 tumors plus 27 peripheral blood samples. Across all 53 samples, over 4,000,000 unique CDR3 nucleotide sequences encoding about 2.7 million unique CDR3 amino acid sequences were identified.

This specimen's time point label, per the study, means: tumor resected at nephrectomy. The treatment or condition label on this specimen signifies: treatment-naive control, cytoreductive nephrectomy. Control tumors were obtained from treatment-naive renal cell carcinoma patients in whom cytoreductive nephrectomy was performed without prior radiation. Renal cell carcinoma with clear cell pathology was present in all patients. Control tumors used for TCR sequencing came from a few females and some twelve males, resected 2011 to 2014, with median age roughly 52 years (range roughly 40 to 85). Tumors were dissociated mechanically, digested with collagenase/hyaluronidase at 37 degrees C, processed in gentleMACS C tubes, and stored in liquid nitrogen. The QIAamp DNA Blood Mini Kit (Qiagen) was used to prepare genomic DNA for TCR sequencing. The analyses included just those samples that passed every quality control check.

Following the manufacturer's recommendations, the immunoSEQ kit was used to generate TCR beta libraries from genomic DNA. For library preparation, a first multiplex PCR was performed with proprietary primers, followed by a second PCR in which unique barcodes were added, and bead cleanups were performed after each round. Each sample batch included a kit-provided positive control reaction and a negative control reaction. The final libraries underwent checking on an Agilent 4200 TapeStation D1000 ScreenTape, volumetric pooling, and quantification by qPCR. Sequencing ran on an Illumina NextSeq500 with a MidOutput 150-cycle cartridge, using 156 Read1 and 15 Index1 cycles with kit custom primers. The pooled library was loaded at 0.75 to 1 pM, and around 18% PhiX control was spiked in. The paper's data handling went like this. Vendor-processed data were analyzed in R, and a clonotype was defined as all T cells sharing the same CDR3 nucleotide sequence. In the clone abundance analyses, frequencies in each sample were normalized to that sample's 10,000 most abundant clones. Public T cell clones, which averaged fewer than five per sample, were removed prior to analysis. Dominant motif analysis used ImmunoMap with the PAM10 matrix, gap penalty 30 and homology threshold 0.3; motifs with cumulative frequency at least 0.01 counted as dominant. Imported from immuneACCESS, the table was reduced by TCRdb to in-frame sequences with V and J called. These copies leave out some clones; in studies compared against another copy, an unresolved V gene accounts for under half, and the cause of the remainder is not known. The V and J calls and clone size come from that table; D and trimming were worked out from the DNA. The sample yields tens of thousands of clones; around half were counted once. The ten largest clones add up to roughly 22% of the sample.

This clone was counted a few times. The antigen it binds to is not known. Qualities for individual bases were not recorded, and no much larger clone is one base off. Broader findings and caveats from the paper: Irradiated tumors showed higher TCR clonality than controls, with the top 100 clonotypes averaging about 54% of the repertoire versus roughly 40% in nephrectomy-only tumors. Compared with control tumors, irradiated tumors had a greater number of dominant CDR3 motifs, and those motifs took up a bigger portion of the repertoire. Because only small tumor regions of 0.8 to 1 g were available, the study did not capture intratumoral heterogeneity. Effects of radiation dose or scheduling on the TCR repertoire could not be addressed with the single-armed trial design.

Reading the germline V gene (reference sequence) gives CDR1 LNHDA and CDR2 SQIVND. Cut back by 2 bases and 9 bases, the V and J ends lie 17 bases apart. From the cysteine through the phenylalanine, the CDR3 covers 15 amino acids. The sequence is cut down to CDR3 DNA, 45 bases in frame from base 1. The sample consisted of tumor tissue, taken from a patient whose treatment was nephrectomy without radiotherapy. The sequence links TRBV19 to TRBJ2-1, with TRBD2 perhaps the D gene, on 7 matching bases. The origin of this receptor is a human donor with renal cell carcinoma. Read as DNA, the sequence is TGTGCCAGTAGTATAAAGGCGGGGGCAGGGATTGAGCAGTTCTTC. Its protein is CASSIKAGAGIEQFF.